The 23 T cell receptor beta chains reported below all come from one sample, sequenced in a study of blood T cell repertoires in COVID-19. The repertoire was sequenced with immunoSEQ multiplex PCR; TCRdb's copy has only in-frame clones and lacks some. The sample lists approximately 350,000 clones, more than 75% seen once, with about 6.3% in the top ten. The sequenced sample was peripheral blood. All receptors come from a woman aged 50 to 60 with COVID-19, enrolled during active disease.

The chain carries TRBV5-1 and TRBJ1-2; 9 bases agree with TRBD1. With 5 bases clipped from V and 4 bases from J, the junction kept 9 bases outside the gene matches. The CDR3 runs to 15 residues. Germline CDR1 SGHRS, CDR2 YFSETQ. This CDR3 reads CASRDAGTGSYGYTF. The CDR3 nucleotides are TGCGCCAGCAGAGACGCCGGGACAGGGTCCTATGGCTACACCTTC.

The chain carries TRBV30 and TRBJ2-2; 10 positions agree with TRBD1. The CDR3 consists of 15 residues. Germline lookup yields CDR1 GTSNPN and CDR2 SVGIG (reference sequence). Trimming removed 3 bases from V and 7 bases from J; junction bases left unmatched: 8. The DNA of the CDR3 is TGTGCCTGGAGCGGGACAGGGGCCTTCGGCGGGGAGCTGTTTTTT. Residues: CAWSGTGAFGGELFF.

The chain carries TRBV5-4 and TRBJ1-3; TRBD1 is a possible D gene (5 bases). The V end was cut by 4 bases, the J end by 3 bases, with 14 bases between. The CDR3 sequence is 15 residues long. The germline V gene has CDR1 SGHNT and CDR2 YYREEE (reference sequence). The CDR3 region is CASSQGSDGGNTIYF. As DNA, the CDR3 is TGTGCCAGCAGCCAGGGTTCGGACGGTGGAAACACCATATATTTT.

This clone was seen a few times. V gene TRBV30 combines with J gene TRBJ1-5; 9 bases match TRBD1. This CDR3 has 15 residues. Germline CDR1 and CDR2: GTSNPN and SVGIG (reference sequence). Trimming cost V 0 bases and J 6 bases; bases outside gene matches: 6. The CDR3 sequence is CAWSVYRGPRQPQHF. DNA for the CDR3: TGTGCCTGGAGTGTCTACAGGGGGCCCCGTCAGCCCCAGCATTTT. Supplemented by reference TRBV30 and TRBJ1-5, the full variable domain reads SQTIHQWPATLVQPVGSPLSLECTVEGTSNPNLYWYRQAAGRGLQLLFYSVGIGQISSEVPQNLSASRPQDRQFILSSKKLLLSDSGFYLCAWSVYRGPRQPQHFGDGTRLSIL.

This clone was seen many times. The V gene is TRBV7-2, the J gene TRBJ2-1, with TRBD2 identical over 8 bases. V gave up 5 bases and J gave up 1 base; unmatched junction bases: 4. Looked up from germline, CDR1 is SGHTA and CDR2 is FQGNSA. The CDR3 totals 15 residues. Here the CDR3 reads CASSTGTSSYNEQFF. The CDR3 DNA reads as TGTGCCAGCAGCACCGGGACTAGTTCCTACAATGAGCAGTTCTTC.

The chain employs TRBV6-5 and TRBJ1-1; D is possibly TRBD1 (6 bases). V lost 6 bases and J 1 base, leaving 12 bases between the germline ends. There are 14 residues in the CDR3. The germline gives CDR1 MNHEY, CDR2 SVGAGI. CDR3 amino acids: CASSSKTGNTEAFF. DNA for the CDR3: TGTGCCAGCAGCTCGAAGACAGGGAACACTGAAGCTTTCTTT.

The chain links TRBV6-6 to TRBJ2-5; 10 bases align to TRBD2. In germline, CDR1 is MNHNY, CDR2 SVGAGI (reference sequence). This CDR3 comprises 17 residues. The V segment lost 5 bases and the J segment 1 base; nucleotides outside the gene matches: 10. The CDR3 DNA reads as TGTGCCAGCAGTCCCCTGTTGTTAGCGGGAGGCCAAGAGACCCAGTACTTC. This sequence encodes CASSPLLLAGGQETQYF.

The chain recombines TRBV11-3 with TRBJ2-7; D possibly corresponds to TRBD1 (6 bases). The CDR3 is 13 residues long. V lost 3 bases and J 6 bases, leaving 12 bases between the germline ends. CDR1 SGHNT and CDR2 YENEEA come from the germline V gene. CDR3 DNA sequence: TGTGCCAGCAGCTTTGCGGCAGGGGCCGAGCAGTACTTC. Translation gives CASSFAAGAEQYF.

The V gene is TRBV20-1, the J gene TRBJ2-1; a weak D match, TRBD2 (5 bases). CDR3 size: 12 residues. V was pared by 3 bases and J by 12 bases, with 15 bases between. In germline, CDR1 is DFQATT, CDR2 SNEGSKA (reference sequence). The CDR3 sequence is CSASVQEAAQFF. In nucleotides, the CDR3 is TGCAGTGCTAGTGTCCAGGAAGCGGCGCAGTTCTTC.

This chain joins TRBV3-1 (or the pseudogene TRBV3-2) and TRBJ1-2; D might be TRBD1 (6 bases). CDR3 length: 15 amino acids. Deletions cut 1 base from V and 0 bases from J, with 9 bases between. CDR1 is LGHDT and CDR2 is YNNKEL in the germline V gene (reference sequence). The CDR3 DNA is TGTGCCAGCAGCCAAGGGACAGCAGCTAACTATGGCTACACCTTC. It is translated as CASSQGTAANYGYTF.

V gene TRBV3-1 (or the pseudogene TRBV3-2) combines with J gene TRBJ2-7, with TRBD1 identical over 7 bases. The CDR3 covers 15 residues. V was pared by 5 bases and J by 2 bases, with 9 bases of the junction left unmatched. Looked up from germline, CDR1 is LGHDT and CDR2 is YNNKEL (reference sequence). This CDR3 is CASSSRQGLAYEQYF. CDR3 coding DNA: TGTGCCAGCAGCTCGCGACAGGGTCTAGCCTACGAGCAGTACTTC.

In its sample, this clone was seen once. The chain couples TRBV27 to TRBJ2-7; the match to TRBD2 covers 15 bases. V shed 5 bases, J shed 2 bases, and the junction held 1 base outside the gene matches. The CDR3 spans 15 residues. CDR1 MNHEY and CDR2 SMNVEV come from the germline V gene (reference sequence). The CDR3 nucleotides read TGTGCCAGCAGTGGACTAGCGGGAGGGCCCTACGAGCAGTACTTC. This translates into CASSGLAGGPYEQYF.

The chain couples TRBV6-5 to TRBJ2-7; 7 nucleotides line up with TRBD1. After removal of 6 bases from V and 3 bases from J, the junction contained 8 bases not matched to a gene. CDR3 length equals 14 residues. Germline values: CDR1 MNHEY, CDR2 SVGAGI. The CDR3 bases are TGTGCCAGCAGGAGGACAGGAAGAAGCTACGAGCAGTACTTC. It is translated as CASRRTGRSYEQYF.

The V gene is TRBV19, the J gene TRBJ1-2; 11 bases line up with TRBD1. The CDR3 extends over 15 amino acids. Germline V gives CDR1 LNHDA, CDR2 SQIVND (reference sequence). V lost 3 bases to trimming and J lost 6 bases; unmatched junction nucleotides: 6. The CDR3 coding sequence is TGTGCCAGTAGTATCCCCGGGACAGGGGGGGATGGCTACACCTTC. Its protein is CASSIPGTGGDGYTF.

The chain recombines TRBV5-4 with TRBJ2-1, with D possibly matching TRBD1 (9 bases). The CDR3 covers 18 residues. CDR1 is SGHNT, CDR2 YYREEE, per germline (reference sequence). Trimming left V 4 bases short and J 8 bases short, with 28 bases between. CDR3 sequence: CASSQGTGTRILYDEQFF. CDR3 sequence (DNA): TGTGCCAGCAGCCAAGGGACAGGGACTAGAATCCTCTATGATGAGCAGTTCTTC.

The rearrangement joins TRBV11-3 to TRBJ2-7; 7 bases map to TRBD2. Per the germline V gene, CDR1 is SGHNT and CDR2 is YENEEA. This CDR3 region has 15 residues. Trimming at V came to 1 base and at J to 2 bases, leaving 5 bases not matched to a gene. The CDR3 DNA reads as TGTGCCAGCAGCTTAGGTTGGGCGGGAGCCTACGAGCAGTACTTC. Its translation: CASSLGWAGAYEQYF.

The gene calls are TRBV3-1 (or the pseudogene TRBV3-2) and TRBJ1-2, with no clear D. CDR1 is LGHDT and CDR2 is YNNKEL in the germline V gene (reference sequence). V was trimmed by 0 bases and J by 4 bases, leaving 6 bases between them. This CDR3 region has 13 residues. CDR3 in DNA: TGTGCCAGCAGCCAAGAGAGGCTCTATGGCTACACCTTC. Translating it yields CASSQERLYGYTF.

The chain uses TRBV7-6 and TRBJ1-1, with a possible D match to TRBD1 (5 bases). Germline V gene sequence: CDR1 SGHVS, CDR2 FNYEAQ. There are 15 residues in the CDR3. V was trimmed by 5 bases and J by 4 bases, leaving 17 bases between them. In DNA, the CDR3 is TGTGCCAGCAGCCCCCTAACGGGGGGGAGCACTGAAGCTTTCTTT. Translation gives CASSPLTGGSTEAFF.

This clone was observed once. The chain joins TRBV27 to TRBJ1-2, with TRBD1 identical over 10 bases. The trim removed 6 bases at V and 4 bases at J, leaving 14 bases unmatched. The CDR3 is 17 residues long. The germline V gene encodes CDR1 MNHEY and CDR2 SMNVEV (reference sequence). Here the CDR3 reads CASSLENRDRGPYGYTF. The CDR3, as DNA: TGTGCCAGCAGCTTAGAGAACCGGGACAGGGGCCCCTATGGCTACACCTTC.

The chain links TRBV29-1 to TRBJ2-4; D perhaps matches TRBD2 (6 bases). CDR1 and CDR2 from the germline V gene are SQVTM and ANQGSEA. V lost 7 bases and J 4 bases, leaving 11 bases between the germline ends. This CDR3 comprises 12 residues. Here the CDR3 DNA reads TGCAGCGGCGGGACCGAGAAAAACATTCAGTACTTC. As protein: CSGGTEKNIQYF.

The V and J genes are TRBV11-3 and TRBJ2-1; TRBD1 agrees at 8 bases. The CDR3 is 16 amino acids. The germline gives CDR1 SGHNT, CDR2 YENEEA. V dropped 1 base and J dropped 10; count of bases not matched to a gene: 12. The CDR3 region is CASSLGQGQGVEEQFF. In DNA form, the CDR3 reads TGTGCCAGCAGCTTAGGTCAAGGACAGGGAGTAGAAGAGCAGTTCTTC.

V is TRBV6-6 and J is TRBJ2-1; TRBD2 aligns across 10 bases. CDR1 is MNHNY, CDR2 SVGAGI, per germline (reference sequence). This CDR3 has 14 residues. J gave up 7 bases and V 6 bases, and 6 bases lay outside the gene matches. CDR3 amino acids: CASRASGRSNEQFF. The CDR3 DNA sequence: TGTGCCAGCAGGGCTAGCGGGAGATCTAATGAGCAGTTCTTC.

The gene calls are TRBV4-3 and TRBJ2-5; D is possibly TRBD2 (6 bases). The CDR3 runs to 15 residues. Germline lookup yields CDR1 LGHNA and CDR2 YSLEER. Trimming pared 1 base from V and 4 bases from J, leaving 13 bases between. In DNA, the CDR3 is TGCGCCAGCAGCCAAGTATTGTTAGCGGTAGAGACCCAGTACTTC. Residues: CASSQVLLAVETQYF.